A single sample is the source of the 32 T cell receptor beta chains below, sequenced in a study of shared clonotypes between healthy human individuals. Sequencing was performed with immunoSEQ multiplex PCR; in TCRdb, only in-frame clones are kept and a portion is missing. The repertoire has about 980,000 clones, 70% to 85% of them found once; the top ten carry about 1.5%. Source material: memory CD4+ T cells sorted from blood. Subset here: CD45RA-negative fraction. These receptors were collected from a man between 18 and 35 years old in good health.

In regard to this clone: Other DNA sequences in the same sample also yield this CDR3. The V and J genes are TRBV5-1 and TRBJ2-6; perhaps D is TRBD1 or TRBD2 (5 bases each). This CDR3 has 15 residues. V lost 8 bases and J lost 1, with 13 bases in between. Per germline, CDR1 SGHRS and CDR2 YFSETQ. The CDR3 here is CASSIGASGANVLTF. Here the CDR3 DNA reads TGCGCCAGTAGTATCGGGGCTTCTGGGGCCAACGTCCTGACTTTC.

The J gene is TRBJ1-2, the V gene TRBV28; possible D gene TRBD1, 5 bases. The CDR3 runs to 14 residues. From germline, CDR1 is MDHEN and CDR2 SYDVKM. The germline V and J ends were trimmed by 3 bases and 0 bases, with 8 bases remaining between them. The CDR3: CASSLRQTNYGYTF. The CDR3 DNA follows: TGTGCCAGCAGTTTGAGACAGACTAACTATGGCTACACCTTC.

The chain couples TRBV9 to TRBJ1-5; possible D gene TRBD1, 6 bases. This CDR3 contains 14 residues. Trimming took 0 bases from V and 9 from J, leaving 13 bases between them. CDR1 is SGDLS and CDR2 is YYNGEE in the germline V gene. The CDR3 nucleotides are TGTGCCAGCAGCGTAGGGACAGACCTCCGGCCCCAGCATTTT. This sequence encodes CASSVGTDLRPQHF.

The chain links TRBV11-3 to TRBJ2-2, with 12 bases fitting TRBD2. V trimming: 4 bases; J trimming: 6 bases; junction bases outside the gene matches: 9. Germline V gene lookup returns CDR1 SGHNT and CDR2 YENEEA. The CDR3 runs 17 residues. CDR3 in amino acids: CASSSLTSGSHPGELFF. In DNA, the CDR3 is TGTGCCAGCAGCTCCTTGACTAGCGGGAGCCATCCCGGGGAGCTGTTTTTT.

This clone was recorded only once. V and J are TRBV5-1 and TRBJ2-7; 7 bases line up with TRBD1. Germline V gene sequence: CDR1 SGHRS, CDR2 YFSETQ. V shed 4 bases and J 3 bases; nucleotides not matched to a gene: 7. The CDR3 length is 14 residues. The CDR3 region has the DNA TGCGCCAGCAGCCCCGGGACAGAAGACTACGAGCAGTACTTC. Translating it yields CASSPGTEDYEQYF.

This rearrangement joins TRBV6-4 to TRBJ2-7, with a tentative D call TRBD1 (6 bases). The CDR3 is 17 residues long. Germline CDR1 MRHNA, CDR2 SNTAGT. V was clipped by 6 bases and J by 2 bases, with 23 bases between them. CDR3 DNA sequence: TGTGCCAGCAGCGACGCACTCACCAGACAGGAGACCTACGAGCAGTACTTC. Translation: CASSDALTRQETYEQYF.

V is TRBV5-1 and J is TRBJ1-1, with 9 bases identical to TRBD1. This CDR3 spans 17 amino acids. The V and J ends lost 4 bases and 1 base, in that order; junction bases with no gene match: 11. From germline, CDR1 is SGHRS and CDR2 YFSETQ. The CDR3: CASSPGDRDTPNTEAFF. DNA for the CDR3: TGCGCCAGCAGCCCTGGGGACAGGGACACACCGAACACTGAAGCTTTCTTT.

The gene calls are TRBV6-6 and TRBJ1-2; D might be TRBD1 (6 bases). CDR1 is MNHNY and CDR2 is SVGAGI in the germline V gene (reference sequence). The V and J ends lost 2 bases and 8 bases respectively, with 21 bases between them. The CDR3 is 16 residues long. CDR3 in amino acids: CASSYRVGTGYQGYTF. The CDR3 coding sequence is TGTGCCAGCAGTTACAGGGTAGGAACAGGGTACCAAGGCTACACCTTC.

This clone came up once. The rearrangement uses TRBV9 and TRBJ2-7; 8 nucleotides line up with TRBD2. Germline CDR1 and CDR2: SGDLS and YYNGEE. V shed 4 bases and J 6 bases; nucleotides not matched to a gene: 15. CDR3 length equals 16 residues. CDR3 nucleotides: TGTGCCAGCAGCATTCGCACCGGGACTAGTCCTACCGAGCAGTACTTC. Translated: CASSIRTGTSPTEQYF.

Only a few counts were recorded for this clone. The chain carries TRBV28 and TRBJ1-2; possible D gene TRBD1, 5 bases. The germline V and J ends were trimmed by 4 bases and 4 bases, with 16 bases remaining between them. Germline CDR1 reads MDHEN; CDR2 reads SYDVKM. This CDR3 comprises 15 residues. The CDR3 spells CASSSGEGTVYGYTF. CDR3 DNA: TGTGCCAGCAGTTCCGGGGAAGGGACGGTCTATGGCTACACCTTC.

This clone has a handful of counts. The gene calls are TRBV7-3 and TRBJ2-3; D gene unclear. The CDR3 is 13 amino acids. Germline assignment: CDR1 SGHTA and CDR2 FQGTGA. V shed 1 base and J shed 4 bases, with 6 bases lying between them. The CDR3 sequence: CASSLRAADTQYF. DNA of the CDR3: TGTGCCAGCAGCTTAAGGGCCGCAGATACGCAGTATTTT.

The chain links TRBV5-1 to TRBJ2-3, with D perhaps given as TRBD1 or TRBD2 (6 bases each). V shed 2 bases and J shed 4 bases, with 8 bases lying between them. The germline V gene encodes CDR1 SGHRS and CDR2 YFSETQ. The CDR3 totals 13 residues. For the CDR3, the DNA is TGCGCCAGCAGCTTCCGGGGGCCAGATACGCAGTATTTT. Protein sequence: CASSFRGPDTQYF. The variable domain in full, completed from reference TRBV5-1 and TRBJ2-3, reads KAGVTQTPRYLIKTRGQQVTLSCSPISGHRSVSWYQQTPGQGLQFLFEYFSETQRNKGNFPGRFSGRQFSNSRSEMNVSTLELGDSALYLCASSFRGPDTQYFGPGTRLTVL.

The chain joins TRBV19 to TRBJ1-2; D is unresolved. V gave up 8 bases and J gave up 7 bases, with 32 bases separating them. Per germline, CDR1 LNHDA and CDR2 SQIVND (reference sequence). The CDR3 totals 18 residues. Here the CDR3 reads CASVSSNGADGLTGGYTF. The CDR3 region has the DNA TGTGCCAGTGTTTCTTCAAATGGCGCCGATGGACTGACTGGTGGCTACACCTTC.

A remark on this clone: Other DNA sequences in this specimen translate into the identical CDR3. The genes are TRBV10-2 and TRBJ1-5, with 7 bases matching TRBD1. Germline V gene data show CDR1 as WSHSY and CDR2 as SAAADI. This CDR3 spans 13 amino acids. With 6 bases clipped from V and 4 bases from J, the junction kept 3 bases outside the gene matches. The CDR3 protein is CASRGQSNQPQHF. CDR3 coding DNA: TGCGCCAGCAGGGGACAGAGTAATCAGCCCCAGCATTTT.

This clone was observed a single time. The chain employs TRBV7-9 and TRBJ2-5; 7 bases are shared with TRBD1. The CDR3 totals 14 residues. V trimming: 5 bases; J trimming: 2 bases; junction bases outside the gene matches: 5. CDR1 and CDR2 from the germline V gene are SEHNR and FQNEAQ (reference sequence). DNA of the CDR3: TGTGCCAGCAGCGGGGGACAGAGACAAGAGACCCAGTACTTC. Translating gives CASSGGQRQETQYF. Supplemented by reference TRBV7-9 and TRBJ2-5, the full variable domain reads DTGVSQNPRHKITKRGQNVTFRCDPISEHNRLYWYRQTLGQGPEFLTYFQNEAQLEKSRLLSDRFSAERPKGSFSTLEIQRTEQGDSAMYLCASSGGQRQETQYFGPGTRLLVL.

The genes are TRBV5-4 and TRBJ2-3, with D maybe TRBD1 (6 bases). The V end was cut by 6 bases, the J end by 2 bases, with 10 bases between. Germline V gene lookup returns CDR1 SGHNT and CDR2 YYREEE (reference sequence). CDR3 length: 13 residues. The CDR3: CASTRQDTDTQYF. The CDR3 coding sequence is TGTGCCAGCACCCGACAGGACACAGATACGCAGTATTTT.

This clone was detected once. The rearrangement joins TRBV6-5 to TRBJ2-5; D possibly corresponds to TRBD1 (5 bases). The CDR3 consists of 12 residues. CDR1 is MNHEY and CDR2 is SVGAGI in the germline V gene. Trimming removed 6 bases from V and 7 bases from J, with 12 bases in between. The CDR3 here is CASSTRVGTQYF. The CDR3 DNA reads TGTGCCAGCAGCACCAGGGTGGGGACCCAGTACTTC.

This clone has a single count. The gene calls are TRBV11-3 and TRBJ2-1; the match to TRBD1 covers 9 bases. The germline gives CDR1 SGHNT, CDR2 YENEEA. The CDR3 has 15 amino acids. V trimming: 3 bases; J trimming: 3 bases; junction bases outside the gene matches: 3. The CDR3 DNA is TGTGCCAGCAGCTTGGACAGGGGACGCTACAATGAGCAGTTCTTC. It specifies CASSLDRGRYNEQFF.

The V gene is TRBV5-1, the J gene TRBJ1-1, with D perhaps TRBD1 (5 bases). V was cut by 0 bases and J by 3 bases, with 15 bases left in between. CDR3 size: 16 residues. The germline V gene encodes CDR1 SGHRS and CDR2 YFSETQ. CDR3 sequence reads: CASSLAHSGGDTEAFF. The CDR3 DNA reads TGCGCCAGCAGCTTGGCCCACAGTGGGGGTGACACTGAAGCTTTCTTT.

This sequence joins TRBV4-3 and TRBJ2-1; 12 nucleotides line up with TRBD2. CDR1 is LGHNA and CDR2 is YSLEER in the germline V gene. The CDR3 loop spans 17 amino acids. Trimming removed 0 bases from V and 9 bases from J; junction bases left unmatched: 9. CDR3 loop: CASSQDFVLAGGAEQFF. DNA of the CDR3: TGCGCCAGCAGCCAAGATTTCGTACTAGCGGGAGGTGCTGAGCAGTTCTTC.

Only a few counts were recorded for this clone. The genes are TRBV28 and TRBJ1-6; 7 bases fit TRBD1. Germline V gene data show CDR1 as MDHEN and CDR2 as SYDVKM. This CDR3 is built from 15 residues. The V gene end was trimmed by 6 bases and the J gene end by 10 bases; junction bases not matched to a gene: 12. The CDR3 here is CASSDEQGFRSPLHF. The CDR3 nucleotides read TGTGCCAGCAGCGACGAACAGGGGTTCCGATCACCCCTCCACTTT.

The CDR3 sequence: CASSGGGKPYEQYF. In DNA form, the CDR3 reads TGCGCCAGCAGCGGAGGCGGGAAACCTTACGAGCAGTACTTC. The chain is built from TRBV5-1 and TRBJ2-7, with D possibly being TRBD2 (6 bases). Looked up from germline, CDR1 is SGHRS and CDR2 is YFSETQ. Trimming removed 4 bases at V and 4 bases at J, with 15 bases between. This CDR3 has 14 amino acids.

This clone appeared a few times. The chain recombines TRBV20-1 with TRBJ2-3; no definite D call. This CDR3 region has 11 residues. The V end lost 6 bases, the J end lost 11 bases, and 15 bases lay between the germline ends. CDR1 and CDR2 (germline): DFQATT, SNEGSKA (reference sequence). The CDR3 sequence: CSAFLSAGQYF. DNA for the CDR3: TGCAGTGCCTTTCTTTCAGCCGGGCAGTATTTT.

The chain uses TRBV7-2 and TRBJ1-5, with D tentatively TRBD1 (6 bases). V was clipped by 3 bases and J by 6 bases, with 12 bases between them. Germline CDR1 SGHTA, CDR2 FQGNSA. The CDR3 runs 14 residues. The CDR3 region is CASSLGAQGQPQHF. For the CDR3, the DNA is TGTGCCAGCAGCTTGGGGGCGCAGGGTCAGCCCCAGCATTTT.

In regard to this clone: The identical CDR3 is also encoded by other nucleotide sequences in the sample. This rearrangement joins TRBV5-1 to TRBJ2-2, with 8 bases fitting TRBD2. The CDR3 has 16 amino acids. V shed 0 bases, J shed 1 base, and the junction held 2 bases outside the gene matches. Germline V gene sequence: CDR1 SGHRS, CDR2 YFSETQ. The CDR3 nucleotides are TGCGCCAGCAGCTTGGTCCTAGCGGGGAACACCGGGGAGCTGTTTTTT. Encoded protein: CASSLVLAGNTGELFF.

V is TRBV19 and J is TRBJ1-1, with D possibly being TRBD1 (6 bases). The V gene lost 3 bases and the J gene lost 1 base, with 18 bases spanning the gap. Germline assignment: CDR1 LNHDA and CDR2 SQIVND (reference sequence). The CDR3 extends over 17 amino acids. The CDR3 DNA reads TGTGCCAGTAGTATGAGGGGGGCACTCCGGAGGAACACTGAAGCTTTCTTT. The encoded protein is CASSMRGALRRNTEAFF.

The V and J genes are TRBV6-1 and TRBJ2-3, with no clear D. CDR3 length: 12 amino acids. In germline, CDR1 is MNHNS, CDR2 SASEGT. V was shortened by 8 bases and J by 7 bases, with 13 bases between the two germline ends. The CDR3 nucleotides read TGTGCCAGCCTCGAAGTGAGTTATACGCAGTATTTT. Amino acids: CASLEVSYTQYF.

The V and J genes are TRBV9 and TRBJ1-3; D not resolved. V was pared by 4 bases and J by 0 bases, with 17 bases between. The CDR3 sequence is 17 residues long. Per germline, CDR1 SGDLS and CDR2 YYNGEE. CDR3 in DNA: TGTGCCAGCAGCCTGGATATTTGGACCGACTCTGGAAACACCATATATTTT. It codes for CASSLDIWTDSGNTIYF.

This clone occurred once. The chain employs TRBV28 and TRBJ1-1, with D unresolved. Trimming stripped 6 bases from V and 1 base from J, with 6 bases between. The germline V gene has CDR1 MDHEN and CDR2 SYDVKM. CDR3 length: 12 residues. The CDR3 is CASREGNTEAFF. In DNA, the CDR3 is TGTGCCAGCAGGGAGGGGAACACTGAAGCTTTCTTT.

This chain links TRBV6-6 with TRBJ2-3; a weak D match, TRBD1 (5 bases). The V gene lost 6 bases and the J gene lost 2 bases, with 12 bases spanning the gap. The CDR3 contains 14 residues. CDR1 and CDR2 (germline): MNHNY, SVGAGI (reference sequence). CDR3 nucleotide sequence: TGTGCCAGCAGCCTCAGGGCCCCCACAGATACGCAGTATTTT. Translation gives CASSLRAPTDTQYF.

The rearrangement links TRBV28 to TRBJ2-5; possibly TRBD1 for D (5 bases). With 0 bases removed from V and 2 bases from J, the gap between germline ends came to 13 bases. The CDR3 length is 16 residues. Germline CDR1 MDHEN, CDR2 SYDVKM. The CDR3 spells CASSLWGRDGQETQYF. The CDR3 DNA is TGTGCCAGCAGTTTATGGGGGCGAGACGGGCAAGAGACCCAGTACTTC.

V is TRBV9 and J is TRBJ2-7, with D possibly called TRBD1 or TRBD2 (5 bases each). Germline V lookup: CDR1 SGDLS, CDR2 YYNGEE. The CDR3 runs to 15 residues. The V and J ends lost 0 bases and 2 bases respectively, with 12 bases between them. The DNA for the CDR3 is TGTGCCAGCAGCGTAGCCCTGGGGACGGCCTACGAGCAGTACTTC. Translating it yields CASSVALGTAYEQYF.